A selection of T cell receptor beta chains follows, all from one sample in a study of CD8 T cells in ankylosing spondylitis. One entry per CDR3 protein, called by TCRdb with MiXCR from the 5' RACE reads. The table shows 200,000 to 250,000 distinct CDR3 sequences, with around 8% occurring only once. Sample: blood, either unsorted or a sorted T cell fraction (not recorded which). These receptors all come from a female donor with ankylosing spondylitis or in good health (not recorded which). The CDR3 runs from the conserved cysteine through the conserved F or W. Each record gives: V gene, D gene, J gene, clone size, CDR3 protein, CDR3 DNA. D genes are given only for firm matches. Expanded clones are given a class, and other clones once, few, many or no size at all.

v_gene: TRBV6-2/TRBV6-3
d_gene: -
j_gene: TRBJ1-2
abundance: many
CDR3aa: CASPKGNGYTF
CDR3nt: TGTGCCAGCCCGAAAGGGAATGGCTACACCTTC

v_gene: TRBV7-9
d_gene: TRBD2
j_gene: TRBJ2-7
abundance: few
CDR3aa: CATRTSGSSEQYF
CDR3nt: TGTGCCACCCGGACTAGCGGGAGCAGCGAGCAGTACTTC

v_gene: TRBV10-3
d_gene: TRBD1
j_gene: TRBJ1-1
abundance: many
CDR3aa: CATATGQGYNTEAFF
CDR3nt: TGTGCCACCGCAACCGGACAGGGCTATAACACTGAAGCTTTCTTT

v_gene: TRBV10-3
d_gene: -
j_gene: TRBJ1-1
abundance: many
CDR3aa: CAISEDSPNTEAFF
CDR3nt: TGTGCCATCAGTGAGGACAGCCCGAACACTGAAGCTTTCTTT

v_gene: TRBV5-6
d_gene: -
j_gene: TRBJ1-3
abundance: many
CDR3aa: CASSLEGSSPGNTIYF
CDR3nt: TGTGCCAGCAGCTTGGAGGGCAGCTCTCCGGGAAACACCATATATTTT

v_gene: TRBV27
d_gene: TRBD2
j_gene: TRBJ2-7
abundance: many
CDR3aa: CASSTLAGEGYEQYF
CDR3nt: TGTGCCAGCAGTACCTTAGCGGGAGAAGGGTACGAGCAGTACTTC

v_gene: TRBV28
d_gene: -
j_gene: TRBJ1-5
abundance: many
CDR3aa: CASQGDNQPQHF
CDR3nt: TGTGCCAGCCAGGGCGACAATCAGCCCCAGCATTTT

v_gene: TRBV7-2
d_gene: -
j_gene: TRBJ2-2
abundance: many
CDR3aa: CASRRMGGTNTGELFF
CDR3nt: TGTGCCAGCAGACGCATGGGCGGAACGAACACCGGGGAGCTGTTTTTT

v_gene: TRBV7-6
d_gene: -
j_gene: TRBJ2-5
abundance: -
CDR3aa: CASSSPGRPGGETQYF
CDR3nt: TGTGCCAGCAGCTCCCCGGGTAGGCCCGGAGGAGAGACCCAGTACTTC

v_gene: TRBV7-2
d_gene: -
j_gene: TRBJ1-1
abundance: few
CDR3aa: CASSLGQVEAFF
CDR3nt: TGTGCCAGCAGCTTAGGGCAGGTTGAAGCTTTCTTT

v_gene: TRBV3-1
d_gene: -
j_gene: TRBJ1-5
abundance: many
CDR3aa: CASSQNPGQPQHF
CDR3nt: TGTGCCAGCAGCCAGAACCCGGGGCAGCCCCAGCATTTT

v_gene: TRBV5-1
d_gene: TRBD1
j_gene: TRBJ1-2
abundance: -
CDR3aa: CASSSVQGNYGYTF
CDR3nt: TGCGCCAGCAGCTCGGTACAGGGGAACTATGGCTACACCTTC

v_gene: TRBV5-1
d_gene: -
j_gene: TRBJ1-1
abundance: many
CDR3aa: CASSLGGLNTEAFF
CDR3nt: TGCGCCAGCAGCTTGGGGGGCCTGAACACTGAAGCTTTCTTT

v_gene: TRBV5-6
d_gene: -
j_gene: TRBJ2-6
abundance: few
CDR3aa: CASSPDSGANVLTF
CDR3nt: TGTGCCAGCAGCCCCGACTCTGGGGCCAACGTCCTGACTTTC

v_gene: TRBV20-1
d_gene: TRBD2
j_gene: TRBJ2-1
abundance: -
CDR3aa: CSVAGGSYNEQFF
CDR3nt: TGCAGTGTAGCGGGCGGCTCCTACAATGAGCAGTTCTTC

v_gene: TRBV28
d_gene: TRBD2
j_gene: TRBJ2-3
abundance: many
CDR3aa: CASSLAGVSTDTQYF
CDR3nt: TGTGCCAGCAGTTTGGCGGGAGTCTCCACAGATACGCAGTATTTT

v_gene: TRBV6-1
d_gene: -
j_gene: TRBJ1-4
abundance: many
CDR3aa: CASTQGGGAGKLFF
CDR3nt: TGTGCCAGCACCCAAGGTGGGGGCGCGGGAAAACTGTTTTTT

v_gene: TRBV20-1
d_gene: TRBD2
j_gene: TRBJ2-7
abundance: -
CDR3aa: CSAPRLAGDDEQYF
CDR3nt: TGCAGTGCTCCCCGACTAGCGGGAGACGACGAGCAGTACTTC

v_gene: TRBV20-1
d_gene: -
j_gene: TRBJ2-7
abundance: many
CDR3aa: CSARASGRHQYF
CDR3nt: TGCAGTGCTAGAGCATCGGGGCGACACCAGTACTTC

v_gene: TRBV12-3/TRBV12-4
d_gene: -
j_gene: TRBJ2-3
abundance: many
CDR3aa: CASRDQNTDTQYF
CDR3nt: TGTGCCAGCAGGGACCAGAACACAGATACGCAGTATTTT

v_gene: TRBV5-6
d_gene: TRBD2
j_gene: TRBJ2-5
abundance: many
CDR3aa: CASSLGTSGAQETQYF
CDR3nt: TGTGCCAGCAGCCTAGGGACTAGCGGGGCGCAAGAGACCCAGTACTTC

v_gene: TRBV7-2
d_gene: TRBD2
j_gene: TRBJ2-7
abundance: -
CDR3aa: CASSLAGTSGNYEQYF
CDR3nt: TGTGCCAGCAGCTTAGCCGGGACTAGCGGTAACTACGAGCAGTACTTC

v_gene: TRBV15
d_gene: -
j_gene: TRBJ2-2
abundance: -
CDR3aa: CATSRKAGKDGELFF
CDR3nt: TGTGCCACCAGCAGGAAGGCAGGGAAGGACGGGGAGCTGTTTTTT

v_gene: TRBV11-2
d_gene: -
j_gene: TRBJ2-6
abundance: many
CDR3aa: CASSPRGAGANVLTF
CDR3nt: TGTGCCAGCAGCCCCAGGGGGGCAGGGGCCAACGTCCTGACTTTC

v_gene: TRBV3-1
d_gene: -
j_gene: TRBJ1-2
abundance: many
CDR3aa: CASSQEAGEYGYTF
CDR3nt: TGTGCCAGCAGCCAAGAAGCTGGCGAGTATGGCTACACCTTC

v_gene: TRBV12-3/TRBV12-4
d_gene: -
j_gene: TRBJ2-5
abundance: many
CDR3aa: CASSFSTETQYF
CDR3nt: TGTGCCAGCAGTTTTAGCACGGAGACCCAGTACTTC

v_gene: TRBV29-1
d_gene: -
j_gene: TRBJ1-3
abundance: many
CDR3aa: CSVVLGARRNTIYF
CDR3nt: TGCAGCGTGGTGTTGGGGGCGCGGAGAAACACCATATATTTT

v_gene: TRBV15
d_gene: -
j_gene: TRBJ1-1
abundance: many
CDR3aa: CATSRGQLPNTEAFF
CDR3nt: TGTGCCACCAGCAGAGGACAGCTTCCGAACACTGAAGCTTTCTTT

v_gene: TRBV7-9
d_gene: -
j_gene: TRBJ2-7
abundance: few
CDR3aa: CASSLDGGAAYEQYF
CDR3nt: TGTGCCAGCAGCTTAGATGGGGGAGCCGCCTACGAGCAGTACTTC

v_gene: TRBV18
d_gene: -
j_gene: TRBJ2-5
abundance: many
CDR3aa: CASSNQETQYF
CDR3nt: TGTGCCAGCTCAAACCAAGAGACCCAGTACTTC

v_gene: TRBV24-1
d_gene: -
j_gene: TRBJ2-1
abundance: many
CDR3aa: CATSDLGLQFF
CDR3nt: TGTGCCACCAGTGATTTGGGGCTGCAGTTCTTC

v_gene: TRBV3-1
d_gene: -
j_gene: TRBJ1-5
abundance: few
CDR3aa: CASSQGRGAQPQHF
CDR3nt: TGTGCCAGCAGCCAAGGGAGGGGTGCTCAGCCCCAGCATTTT

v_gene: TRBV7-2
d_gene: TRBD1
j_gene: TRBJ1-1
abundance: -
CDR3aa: CASSPWDSKGTEAFF
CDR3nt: TGTGCCAGCAGCCCCTGGGACAGTAAAGGCACTGAAGCTTTCTTT

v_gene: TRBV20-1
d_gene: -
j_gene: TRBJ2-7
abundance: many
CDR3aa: CVARAGHSYEQYF
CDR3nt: TGCGTTGCGAGAGCGGGACATTCCTACGAGCAGTACTTC

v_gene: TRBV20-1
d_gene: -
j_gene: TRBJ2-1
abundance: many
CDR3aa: CSAPRVGAGNEQFF
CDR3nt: TGCAGTGCTCCCCGGGTGGGGGCTGGGAATGAGCAGTTCTTC

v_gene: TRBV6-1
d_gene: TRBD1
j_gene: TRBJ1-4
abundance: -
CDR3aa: CASSKRTGSNEKLFF
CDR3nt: TGTGCCAGCAGTAAACGGACAGGGTCTAATGAAAAACTGTTTTTT

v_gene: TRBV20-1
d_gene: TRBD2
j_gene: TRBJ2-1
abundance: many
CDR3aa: CSVLTSGSIGEQFF
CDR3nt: TGCAGTGTCCTCACTAGCGGGAGTATTGGTGAGCAGTTCTTC

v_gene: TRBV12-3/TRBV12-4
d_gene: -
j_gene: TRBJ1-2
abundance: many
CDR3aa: CASSFVKSYGYTF
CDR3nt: TGTGCCAGCAGTTTCGTAAAAAGTTATGGCTACACCTTC

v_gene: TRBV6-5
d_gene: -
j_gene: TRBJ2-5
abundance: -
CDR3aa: CASSSGTFPGETQYF
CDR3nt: TGTGCCAGCAGTTCCGGGACTTTCCCGGGGGAGACCCAGTACTTC

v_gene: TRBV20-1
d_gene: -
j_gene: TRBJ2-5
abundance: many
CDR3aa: CSARDRRDSYQETQYF
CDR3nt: TGCAGTGCTAGAGATCGGCGGGATTCGTACCAAGAGACCCAGTACTTC

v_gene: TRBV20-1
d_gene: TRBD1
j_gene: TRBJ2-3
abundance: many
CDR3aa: CSGVDEGTAEDTQYF
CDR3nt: TGCAGTGGAGTCGACGAGGGGACAGCGGAAGATACGCAGTATTTT

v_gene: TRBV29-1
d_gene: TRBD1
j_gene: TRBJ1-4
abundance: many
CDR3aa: CSAGGQNEKLFF
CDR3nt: TGCAGCGCTGGGGGACAGAATGAAAAACTGTTTTTT

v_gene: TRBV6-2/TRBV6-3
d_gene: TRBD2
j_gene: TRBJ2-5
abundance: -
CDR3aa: CVSRLRLAVKETQYF
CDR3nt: TGTGTCAGCCGCCTAAGACTAGCGGTTAAAGAGACCCAGTACTTC

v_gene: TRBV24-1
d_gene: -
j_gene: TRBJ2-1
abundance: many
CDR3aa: CATSDSGDPLLTGYNEQFF
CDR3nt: TGTGCCACCAGTGATTCAGGGGACCCGCTCTTGACCGGATACAATGAGCAGTTCTTC

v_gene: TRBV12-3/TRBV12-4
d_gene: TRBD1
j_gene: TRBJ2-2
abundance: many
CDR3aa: CASSPGTGGTGELFF
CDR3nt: TGTGCCAGCAGTCCCGGGACAGGGGGCACCGGGGAGCTGTTTTTT

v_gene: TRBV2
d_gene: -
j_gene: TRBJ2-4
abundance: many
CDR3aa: CASGNRALAKNIQYF
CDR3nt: TGTGCCAGCGGGAACAGAGCTTTAGCCAAAAACATTCAGTACTTC

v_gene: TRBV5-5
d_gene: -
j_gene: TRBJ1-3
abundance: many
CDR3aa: CASSAAFSGNTIYF
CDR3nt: TGTGCCAGCAGTGCGGCATTCTCTGGAAACACCATATATTTT